This entry lists 26 T cell receptor beta chains sequenced from one sample in a study of blood T cell repertoires in COVID-19. Sequencing used immunoSEQ multiplex PCR; TCRdb keeps in-frame clones, though not all of them. The data contain 380,000 or so clones, approximately 90% of them singletons. Source material: PBMCs or T cells enriched from blood (not recorded which). These receptors were taken from a woman in her twenties or thirties with acute COVID-19.

This sequence joins TRBV7-2 and TRBJ2-3, with 7 nucleotides matching TRBD1. The CDR3 has 14 residues. V was clipped by 4 bases and J by 2 bases; unmatched bases: 3. Germline V gives CDR1 SGHTA, CDR2 FQGNSA. This CDR3 is CASSWGQLTDTQYF. Here the CDR3 DNA reads TGTGCCAGCAGCTGGGGACAGCTCACAGATACGCAGTATTTT. The variable domain in full, with the rest retrieved from reference TRBV7-2 and TRBJ2-3, is GAGVSQSPSNKVTEKGKDVELRCDPISGHTALYWYRQSLGQGLEFLIYFQGNSAPDKSGLPSDRFSAERTGGSVSTLTIQRTQQEDSAVYLCASSWGQLTDTQYFGPGTRLTVL.

V is TRBV28 and J is TRBJ2-1; D possibly corresponds to TRBD2 (7 bases). In germline, CDR1 is MDHEN, CDR2 SYDVKM. This CDR3 is built from 15 residues. With 3 bases removed from V and 2 bases from J, the gap between germline ends came to 11 bases. The CDR3: CASSFVGGPYNEQFF. Here the CDR3 DNA reads TGTGCCAGCAGTTTTGTGGGGGGGCCCTACAATGAGCAGTTCTTC.

The table lists this clone with a few counts. The sample contains more than one DNA sequence encoding this CDR3. The rearrangement uses TRBV4-1 and TRBJ1-2; possible D gene TRBD1, 6 bases. The germline CDR1 and CDR2 sequences are MGHRA and YSYEKL. The V end lost 3 bases, the J end lost 0 bases, and 14 bases lay between the germline ends. The length of the CDR3 is 16 residues. The CDR3 region is CASSQVVTGANYGYTF. CDR3 DNA: TGCGCCAGCAGCCAGGTAGTGACAGGAGCTAACTATGGCTACACCTTC.

This clone occurred a few times. The chain combines TRBV24-1 with TRBJ2-7, with TRBD2 identical over 9 bases. Germline lookup yields CDR1 KGHDR and CDR2 SFDVKD. The length of the CDR3 is 15 residues. Trimming cost V 10 bases and J 2 bases; bases outside gene matches: 11. The CDR3: CATNSGGAKTYEQYF. The CDR3 bases are TGTGCCACTAATAGCGGGGGCGCGAAGACCTACGAGCAGTACTTC.

This rearrangement joins TRBV28 to TRBJ1-5; tentative D call: TRBD1 (6 bases). There are 12 residues in the CDR3. Germline CDR1 and CDR2: MDHEN and SYDVKM. V was clipped by 2 bases and J by 15 bases, with 14 bases between them. The CDR3 is CASSLAGDRWHF. Written as DNA, the CDR3 is TGTGCCAGCAGTTTAGCAGGGGATCGGTGGCATTTT.

The J gene is TRBJ1-2, the V gene TRBV10-3, with D tentatively TRBD1 (6 bases). V was cut by 11 bases and J by 8 bases, with 24 bases left in between. The germline gives CDR1 ENHRY, CDR2 SYGVKD. CDR3 size: 14 residues. DNA of the CDR3: TGTGCCGCCTTTGGCAGGGGAGTAGTCGGGGGCTACACCTTC. It specifies CAAFGRGVVGGYTF.

The rearrangement uses TRBV14 and TRBJ1-2, with 9 nucleotides matching TRBD1. The V gene end was trimmed by 4 bases and the J gene end by 8 bases; junction bases not matched to a gene: 11. This CDR3 is built from 15 residues. Germline V CDR1 and CDR2: SGHDN, FVKESK. CDR3 sequence reads: CASSPNTGGSEGYTF. The DNA of the CDR3 is TGTGCCAGCAGCCCGAACACAGGGGGCTCGGAAGGCTACACCTTC.

V and J are TRBV5-5 and TRBJ1-2, with 10 bases identical to TRBD1. The CDR3 has 13 residues. The ends lost 4 bases at V and 5 bases at J; junction bases unmatched: 2. Germline V gives CDR1 SGHKS, CDR2 YYEKEE (reference sequence). The CDR3: CASSPGQGYGYTF. The CDR3 bases are TGTGCCAGCAGCCCGGGACAGGGGTATGGCTACACCTTC.

The gene calls are TRBV28 and TRBJ1-4, with 9 bases that match TRBD1. The germline CDR1 and CDR2 sequences are MDHEN and SYDVKM. The CDR3 has 14 residues. V dropped 6 bases and J dropped 7; count of bases not matched to a gene: 6. This chain's CDR3 is CASSAGTGREKLFF. CDR3 nucleotide sequence: TGTGCCAGCAGCGCCGGGACAGGGCGTGAAAAACTGTTTTTT.

As DNA, the CDR3 is TGTGCCAGCAGCAACCCAGGGTTACTAGCGGGGGGGTTTGCAGATACGCAGTATTTT. Protein product: CASSNPGLLAGGFADTQYF. The genes are TRBV6-2 or TRBV6-3 and TRBJ2-3; TRBD2 agrees at 13 bases. J was trimmed by 4 bases and V by 6 bases; bases with no gene match: 16. From germline, CDR1 is MNHEY and CDR2 SVGEGT. This CDR3 comprises 19 residues.

The chain combines TRBV2 with TRBJ1-2, with 7 bases matching TRBD1. Looked up from germline, CDR1 is SNHLY and CDR2 is FYNNEI. Trimming at V came to 6 bases and at J to 6 bases, leaving 10 bases not matched to a gene. The CDR3 loop spans 14 amino acids. The CDR3 loop is CASSESTGANGYTF. CDR3 bases: TGTGCCAGCAGCGAAAGTACAGGGGCCAATGGCTACACCTTC.

As for this clone: An end of the junction differs from the germline gene, which may be a read error. The rearrangement joins TRBV3-1 (or the pseudogene TRBV3-2) to TRBJ2-3; TRBD1 aligns across 7 bases. Germline V gene data show CDR1 as LGHDT and CDR2 as YNNKEL (reference sequence). The CDR3 has 16 amino acids. The CDR3 loop is CASGHQDRLIFDTQYF. The CDR3 nucleotides are TGTGCCAGCGGCCACCAGGACAGGTTAATTTTTGATACGCAGTATTTT.

This chain links TRBV21-1 with TRBJ2-2; TRBD1 is the table's D call and was not checked against the DNA. TRBV21-1 is shown as a pseudogene. This CDR3 region has 16 residues. CDR3 in amino acids: CASSDRGKGKAGELFF. The CDR3 region has the DNA TGTGCCAGCAGCGACAGGGGAAAGGGGAAGGCCGGGGAGCTGTTTTTT.

This chain links TRBV27 with TRBJ2-5, with D possibly TRBD2 on 5 matching bases. Germline-derived CDR1 and CDR2 are MNHEY and SMNVEV (reference sequence). The CDR3 has 16 amino acids. V was clipped by 3 bases and J by 7 bases, with 21 bases between them. The DNA of the CDR3 is TGTGCCAGCAGTTTTAGCCCCTCCGGGGTTGGCGGGACCCAGTACTTC. Encoded protein: CASSFSPSGVGGTQYF.

The DNA of the CDR3 is TGTGCCAGCAGCGGGACAGATACGACAGACACCATATATTTT. It is translated as CASSGTDTTDTIYF. This chain links TRBV5-6 with TRBJ1-3; TRBD1 aligns across 7 bases. V trimming: 4 bases; J trimming: 8 bases; junction bases outside the gene matches: 9. CDR1 is SGHDT and CDR2 is YYEEEE in the germline V gene. The CDR3 extends over 14 amino acids.

This clone was picked up many times. The rearrangement links TRBV27 to TRBJ1-1; TRBD1 might be the D (6 bases). From germline, CDR1 is MNHEY and CDR2 SMNVEV (reference sequence). V lost 2 bases and J lost 5, with 12 bases in between. The length of the CDR3 is 14 residues. DNA of the CDR3: TGTGCCAGCAGTTTACACCCTAGGGGGACTGAAGCTTTCTTT. This translates into CASSLHPRGTEAFF.

J is TRBJ1-6 and V is TRBV2, with no clear D. The CDR3 runs to 15 residues. Germline values: CDR1 SNHLY, CDR2 FYNNEI. V was pared by 4 bases and J by 3 bases, with 10 bases between. The CDR3 nucleotides read TGTGCCAGCAGTGGTTCAAGCTACTATAATTCACCCCTCCACTTT. It translates to CASSGSSYYNSPLHF. Combining the CDR3 with reference TRBV2 and TRBJ1-6 gives the whole variable domain EPEVTQTPSHQVTQMGQEVILRCVPISNHLYFYWYRQILGQKVEFLVSFYNNEISEKSEIFDDQFSVERPDGSNFTLKIRSTKLEDSAMYFCASSGSSYYNSPLHFGNGTRLTVT.

The chain is built from TRBV24-1 and TRBJ1-4; no firm D call. Per the germline V gene, CDR1 is KGHDR and CDR2 is SFDVKD. Between the trimmed V and J ends, which lost 2 bases and 8 bases, there was a span of 11 bases. This CDR3 spans 14 amino acids. The CDR3 reads CATSDSVAQEKLFF. As DNA, the CDR3 is TGTGCCACCAGTGATTCCGTGGCACAGGAAAAACTGTTTTTT.

The gene calls are TRBV7-9 and TRBJ1-6; D is perhaps TRBD1 (5 bases). The CDR3 has 14 amino acids. V was trimmed by 5 bases and J by 7 bases, leaving 12 bases between them. Per the germline V gene, CDR1 is SEHNR and CDR2 is FQNEAQ (reference sequence). CDR3 residues: CASSPQAMNSPLHF. CDR3 DNA sequence: TGTGCCAGCAGCCCACAGGCAATGAATTCACCCCTCCACTTT.

The V and J genes are TRBV5-1 and TRBJ2-3; 15 bases are shared with TRBD2. V lost 3 bases, J lost 1 base, and 6 bases stayed unmatched. CDR1 is SGHRS and CDR2 is YFSETQ in the germline V gene. CDR3 length: 18 residues. The CDR3 protein is CASSSGLAGGLGTDTQYF. CDR3 DNA: TGCGCCAGCAGCTCCGGACTAGCGGGGGGGCTTGGCACAGATACGCAGTATTTT.

The CDR3 spells CATSEPGNKPREQFF. CDR3 sequence (DNA): TGTGCCACCAGTGAGCCCGGGAACAAACCTCGTGAGCAGTTCTTC. The chain recombines TRBV24-1 with TRBJ2-1, with D possibly matching TRBD2 (5 bases). Germline V CDR1 and CDR2: KGHDR, SFDVKD. This CDR3 contains 15 residues. V shed 4 bases and J shed 9 bases, with 18 bases lying between them.

The table lists this clone with a count of one. This chain connects TRBV30 to TRBJ1-2, with TRBD1 matching 7 bases. V lost 4 bases, J lost 2 bases, and 7 bases stayed unmatched. The germline CDR1 and CDR2 sequences are GTSNPN and SVGIG (reference sequence). The CDR3 has 14 amino acids. The CDR3 loop is CAWTTIGGNYGYTF. CDR3 coding DNA: TGTGCCTGGACTACGATAGGGGGCAACTATGGCTACACCTTC.

Here the CDR3 reads CASSPSRGLEMNTEAFF. The CDR3 nucleotides are TGTGCCAGCTCACCAAGCAGGGGGCTTGAGATGAACACTGAAGCTTTCTTT. The chain couples TRBV18 to TRBJ1-1; 8 bases map to TRBD1. CDR1 and CDR2 from the germline V gene are KGHSH and LQKENI. Trimming took 2 bases from V and 0 from J; bases not matched to a gene: 8. The CDR3 consists of 17 residues. The full variable domain, completed using reference TRBV18 and TRBJ1-1, is NAGVMQNPRHLVRRRGQEARLRCSPMKGHSHVYWYRQLPEEGLKFMVYLQKENIIDESGMPKERFSAEFPKEGPSILRIQQVVRGDSAAYFCASSPSRGLEMNTEAFFGQGTRLTVV.

The chain joins TRBV7-3 to TRBJ1-5, with 8 bases lining up with TRBD1. Germline lookup yields CDR1 SGHTA and CDR2 FQGTGA. V shed 6 bases and J 5 bases; nucleotides not matched to a gene: 9. This CDR3 has 15 residues. The CDR3 region has the DNA TGTGCCAGCAGACGACAGGGGCTATATGATCAGCCCCAGCATTTT. Its translation is CASRRQGLYDQPQHF.

The rearrangement uses TRBV5-4 and TRBJ2-7; the D gene is possibly TRBD2 (6 bases). The CDR3 extends over 14 amino acids. CDR1 and CDR2 (germline): SGHNT, YYREEE (reference sequence). Trimming cost V 6 bases and J 3 bases, with 16 bases left between them. CDR3 nucleotide sequence: TGTGCCAGCATCGGGAGTAGATGGATCTACGAGCAGTACTTC. This codes for CASIGSRWIYEQYF.

As to this clone: At one end, the junction sequence differs from germline, possibly due to a read error. The chain carries TRBV29-1 and TRBJ1-1; D is uncertain. The germline gives CDR1 SQVTM, CDR2 ANQGSEA. This CDR3 contains 12 residues. CDR3 nucleotides: TGCAGCGTTGAACAACTGAATACTGAAGCTTTCTTT. The encoded protein is CSVEQLNTEAFF.